At least ten counts were recorded for the clone carrying this T cell receptor beta chain. The target antigen is unknown. Time point of the sample: pre-sensitization, week 0. Noted treatment: therapeutic diphenylcyclopropenone sensitization with weekly scalp DPC. The data belong to a study of human T cells and chemical hapten exposure. About the study: Cases of alopecia areata, totalis or universalis occurred in a predominantly female patient group. Study conclusions and caveats: Versus controls, expanded TCRs had significantly more large CDR3 similarity clusters.

Original data processing: A typical sample had some 96,000 TCRs, with roughly 23,224 to 690,600 overall. TCRdb itself ran the RACE reads through MiXCR, one entry per CDR3 protein. TCRdb's processing, not the authors', yielded these V and J calls. This sample has about 68,000 distinct CDR3 sequences, with roughly 9.7% found just once. V shed 4 bases and J 2 bases; nucleotides not matched to a gene: 5. The CDR3 runs to 14 residues. CDR1 and CDR2 from the germline V gene are SGHTA and FQGTGA. Sequences were derived from whole blood, sampled in connection with sensitization to the hapten diphenylcyclopropenone (DPC). This receptor was taken from a woman aged 45 to 65 with alopecia areata. Some clones in this sample may be carry-over from other donors' samples. This chain connects TRBV7-3 to TRBJ2-7, with 7 bases fitting TRBD1. The CDR3: CASSSGGRAYEQYF. CDR3 DNA sequence: TGTGCCAGCAGCTCAGGGGGTCGGGCCTACGAGCAGTACTTC.